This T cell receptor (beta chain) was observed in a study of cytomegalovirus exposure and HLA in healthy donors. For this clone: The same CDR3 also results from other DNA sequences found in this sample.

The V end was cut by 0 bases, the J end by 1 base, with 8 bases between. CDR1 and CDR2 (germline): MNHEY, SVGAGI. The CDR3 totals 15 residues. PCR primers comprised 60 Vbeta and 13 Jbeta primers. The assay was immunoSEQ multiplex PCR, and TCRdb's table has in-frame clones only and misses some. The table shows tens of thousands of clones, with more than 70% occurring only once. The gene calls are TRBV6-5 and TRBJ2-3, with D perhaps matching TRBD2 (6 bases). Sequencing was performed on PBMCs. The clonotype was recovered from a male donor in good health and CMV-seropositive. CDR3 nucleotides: TGTGCCAGCAGTTACTCAGCTAGCGGCACAGATACGCAGTATTTT. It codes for CASSYSASGTDTQYF.